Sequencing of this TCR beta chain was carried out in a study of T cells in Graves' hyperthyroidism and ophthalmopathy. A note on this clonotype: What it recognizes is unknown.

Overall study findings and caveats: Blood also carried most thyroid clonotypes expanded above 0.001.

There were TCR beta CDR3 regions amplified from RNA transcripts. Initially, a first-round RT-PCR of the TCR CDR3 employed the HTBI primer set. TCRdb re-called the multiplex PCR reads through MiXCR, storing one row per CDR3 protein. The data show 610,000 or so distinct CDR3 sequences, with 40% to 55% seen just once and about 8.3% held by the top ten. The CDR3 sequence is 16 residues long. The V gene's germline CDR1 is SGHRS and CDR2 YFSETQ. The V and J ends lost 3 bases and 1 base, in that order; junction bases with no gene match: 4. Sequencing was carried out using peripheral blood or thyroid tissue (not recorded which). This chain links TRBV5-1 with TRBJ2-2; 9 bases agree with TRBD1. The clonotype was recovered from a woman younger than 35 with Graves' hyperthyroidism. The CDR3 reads CASSSGGQGNTGELFF. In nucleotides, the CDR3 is TGCGCCAGCAGCTCTGGGGGACAGGGGAACACCGGGGAGCTGTTTTTT.